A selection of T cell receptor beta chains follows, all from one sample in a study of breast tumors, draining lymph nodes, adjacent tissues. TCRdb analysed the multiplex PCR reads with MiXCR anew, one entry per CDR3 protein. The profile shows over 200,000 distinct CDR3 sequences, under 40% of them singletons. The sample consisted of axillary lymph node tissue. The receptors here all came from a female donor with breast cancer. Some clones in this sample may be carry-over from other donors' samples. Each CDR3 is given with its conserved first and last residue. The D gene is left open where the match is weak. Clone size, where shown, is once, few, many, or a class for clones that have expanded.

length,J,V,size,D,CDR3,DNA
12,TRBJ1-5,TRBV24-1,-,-,CASSAEGQPQHF,TGTGCCAGCAGTGCCGAAGGCCAGCCCCAGCATTTT
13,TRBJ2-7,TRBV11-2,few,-,CASSLELMSEQYF,TGTGCCAGCAGCTTAGAACTAATGTCCGAGCAGTACTTC
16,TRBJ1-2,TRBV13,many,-,CASSSLATGADYGYTF,TGTGCCAGCAGCTCACTTGCAACGGGGGCTGACTATGGCTACACCTTC
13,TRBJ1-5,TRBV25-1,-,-,CASLGTGNQPQHF,TGTGCCAGCCTGGGGACTGGTAATCAGCCCCAGCATTTT
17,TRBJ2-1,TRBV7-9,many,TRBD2,CASSPTGTSGPYNEQFF,TGTGCCAGCAGCCCAACCGGGACTAGCGGACCTTACAATGAGCAGTTCTTC
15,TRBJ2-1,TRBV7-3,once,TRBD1,CASSLGETGEHEQFF,TGTGCCAGCAGCTTAGGGGAGACAGGGGAGCATGAGCAGTTCTTC
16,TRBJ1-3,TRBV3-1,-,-,CASSQDRSARGNTIYF,TGTGCCAGCAGCCAAGATAGGTCGGCTCGTGGAAACACCATATATTTT
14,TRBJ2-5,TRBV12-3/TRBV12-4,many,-,CASSLGPSRETQYF,TGTGCCAGCAGTTTAGGACCTAGCCGGGAGACCCAGTACTTC
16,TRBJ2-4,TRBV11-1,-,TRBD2,CASSPTGGLAKNIQYF,TGTGCCAGCAGCCCGACGGGGGGGCTAGCCAAAAACATTCAGTACTTC
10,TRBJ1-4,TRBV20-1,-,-,CSAPNEKLFF,TGCAGTGCGCCGAATGAAAAACTGTTTTTT
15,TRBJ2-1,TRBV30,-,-,CAWTLGGTSYNEQFF,TGTGCCTGGACCTTGGGCGGGACCTCCTACAATGAGCAGTTCTTC
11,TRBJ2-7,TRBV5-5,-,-,CASSIDYAQYF,TGTGCCAGCAGCATAGACTACGCGCAGTACTTC
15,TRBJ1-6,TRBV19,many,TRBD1,CASSMATGGNSPLHF,TGTGCCAGTAGTATGGCAACAGGGGGCAATTCACCCCTCCACTTT
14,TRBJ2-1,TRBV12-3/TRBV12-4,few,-,CASSCTMFVSEQFF,TGTGCCAGCAGTTGCACTATGTTTGTCTCTGAGCAGTTCTTC
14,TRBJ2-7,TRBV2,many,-,CASSLRWGSYEQYF,TGTGCCAGCAGTTTACGATGGGGCTCCTACGAGCAGTACTTC
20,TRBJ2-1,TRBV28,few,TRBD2,CASSFGLAGGLPDSYNEQFF,TGTGCCAGCAGCTTCGGACTAGCGGGAGGCCTCCCCGACTCCTACAATGAGCAGTTCTTC
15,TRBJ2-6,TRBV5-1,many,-,CASRDWGAGANVLTF,TGCGCCAGCAGGGACTGGGGTGCTGGGGCCAACGTCCTGACTTTC
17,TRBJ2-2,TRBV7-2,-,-,CASSLLEGLGNTGELFF,TGTGCCAGCAGTTTATTGGAGGGTTTAGGTAACACCGGGGAGCTGTTTTTT
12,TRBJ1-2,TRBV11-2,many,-,CASSFGYYGYTF,TGTGCCAGCAGCTTTGGGTACTATGGCTACACCTTC
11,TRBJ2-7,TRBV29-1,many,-,CSGGRTYEQYF,TGCAGCGGGGGACGGACCTACGAGCAGTACTTC
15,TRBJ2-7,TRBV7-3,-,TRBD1,CASSYPGGQSGEQYF,TGTGCCAGCAGCTACCCAGGGGGACAGTCAGGCGAGCAGTACTTC
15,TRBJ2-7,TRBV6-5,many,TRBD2,CASSAGTRRSYEQYF,TGTGCCAGCAGTGCGGGGACTAGGCGGTCCTACGAGCAGTACTTC
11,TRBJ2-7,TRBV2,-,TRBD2,CAPGTRAEQYF,TGTGCCCCCGGGACTAGAGCCGAGCAGTACTTC
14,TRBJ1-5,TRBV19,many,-,CASSRPGHDQPQHF,TGTGCCAGTAGTAGACCCGGGCACGATCAGCCCCAGCATTTT
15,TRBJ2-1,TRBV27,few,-,CASSSPGTFGNEQFF,TGTGCCAGCAGTTCTCCCGGGACCTTTGGGAATGAGCAGTTCTTC
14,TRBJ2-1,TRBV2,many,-,CASSPAAFYNEQFF,TGTGCCAGCAGCCCTGCGGCGTTCTACAATGAGCAGTTCTTC
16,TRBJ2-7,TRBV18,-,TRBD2,CASSPDSGSMAYEQYF,TGTGCCAGCTCACCAGATAGCGGGAGTATGGCCTACGAGCAGTACTTC
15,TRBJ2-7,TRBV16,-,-,CASSPGAVSSYEQYF,TGTGCCAGCAGCCCCGGGGCTGTGAGCTCCTACGAGCAGTACTTC
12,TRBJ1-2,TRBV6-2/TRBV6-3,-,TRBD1,CVSTPGGWGYTF,TGTGTCAGCACCCCAGGGGGTTGGGGCTACACCTTC
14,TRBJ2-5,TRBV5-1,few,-,CASSLAGMGDTQYF,TGCGCCAGCAGCTTGGCCGGGATGGGAGACACCCAGTACTTC
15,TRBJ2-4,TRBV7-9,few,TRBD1,CASSLGGTGAYIQYF,TGTGCCAGCAGCTTAGGAGGGACAGGGGCGTACATTCAGTACTTC
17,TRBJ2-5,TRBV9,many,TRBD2,CASSVDPAGGNKETQYF,TGTGCCAGCAGCGTAGATCCAGCGGGGGGTAACAAAGAGACCCAGTACTTC
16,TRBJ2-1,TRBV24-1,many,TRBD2,CATSDPAGGGYNEQFF,TGTGCCACCAGTGACCCAGCGGGAGGAGGCTACAATGAGCAGTTCTTC
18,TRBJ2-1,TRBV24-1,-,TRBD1,CATSDLGSGQGYYNEQFF,TGTGCCACCAGTGACCTAGGCTCTGGACAGGGCTACTACAATGAGCAGTTCTTC
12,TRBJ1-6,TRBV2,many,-,CASSLQGSPLHF,TGTGCCAGCAGTCTTCAGGGTTCACCCCTCCACTTT
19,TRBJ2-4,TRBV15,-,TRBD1,CATSRGAGQVPLAKNIQYF,TGTGCCACCAGCAGAGGTGCAGGACAGGTGCCTTTAGCCAAAAACATTCAGTACTTC
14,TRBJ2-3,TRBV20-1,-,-,CSARSGQRTDTQYF,TGCAGTGCTAGATCTGGACAGAGGACAGATACGCAGTATTTT
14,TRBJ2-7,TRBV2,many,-,CASRRLPAGYEQYF,TGTGCCAGCCGAAGACTCCCCGCGGGCTACGAGCAGTACTTC
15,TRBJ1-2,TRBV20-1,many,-,CSASAFRGGDYGYTF,TGCAGTGCTAGTGCCTTTAGGGGGGGTGACTATGGCTACACCTTC
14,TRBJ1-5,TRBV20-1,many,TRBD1,CSAKTGGSNQPQHF,TGCAGTGCTAAGACAGGGGGTAGCAATCAGCCCCAGCATTTT
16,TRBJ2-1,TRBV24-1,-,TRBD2,CATRAHKSGGLNEQFF,TGTGCCACCAGGGCCCACAAGAGCGGGGGGCTCAATGAGCAGTTCTTC